This T cell receptor (beta chain) was obtained from a study of shared clonotypes between healthy human individuals. Study overall: CD4 naive and CD4 memory each took three plates per donor, while CD8 naive took two and CD8 memory one.

This clone appeared a single time. Its antigen is unknown. The study's findings and limits: Since donors were few, the genetic and exposure-history diversity represented was limited.

Genomic DNA belonging to each subset was distributed in equal measure over several immunoSEQ plates. TCRdb keeps only in-frame clones here, not all; method: immunoSEQ multiplex PCR. This sample has roughly 2,000,000 clones; 80% to 95% occur once, and the top ten carry less than 2%. V was clipped by 7 bases and J by 8 bases; unmatched bases: 8. Germline CDR1 is SGHRS and CDR2 is YFSETQ. CDR3 length equals 13 residues. Naive CD8 cells comprised CD45RO-negative, CCR7-positively selected cells, excluding terminally differentiated effector memory CD45RA+ cells. The gene calls are TRBV5-1 and TRBJ2-1, with TRBD1 identical over 8 bases. The TCR was taken from a man between 18 and 29 years old in good health. Some clones in this sample may be carry-over from other donors' samples. Sequencing used naive CD8+ T cells from PBMCs. As DNA, the CDR3 is TGCGCCAGCGGGGAGGACAGGGTCCATGAGCAGTTCTTC. As protein: CASGEDRVHEQFF.